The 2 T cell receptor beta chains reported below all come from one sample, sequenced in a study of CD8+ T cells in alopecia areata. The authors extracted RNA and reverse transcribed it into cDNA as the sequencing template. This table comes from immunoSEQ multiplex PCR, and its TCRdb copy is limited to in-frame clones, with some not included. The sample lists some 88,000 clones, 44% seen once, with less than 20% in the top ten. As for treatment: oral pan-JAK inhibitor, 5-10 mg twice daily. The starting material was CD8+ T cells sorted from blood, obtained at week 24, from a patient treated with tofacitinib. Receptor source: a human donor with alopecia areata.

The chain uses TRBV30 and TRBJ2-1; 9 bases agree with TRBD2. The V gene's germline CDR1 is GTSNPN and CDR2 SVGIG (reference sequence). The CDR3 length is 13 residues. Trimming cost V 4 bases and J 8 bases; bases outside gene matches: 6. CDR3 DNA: TGTGCCTGGAATAGCGGGAGTTCCGATGAGCAGTTCTTC. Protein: CAWNSGSSDEQFF.

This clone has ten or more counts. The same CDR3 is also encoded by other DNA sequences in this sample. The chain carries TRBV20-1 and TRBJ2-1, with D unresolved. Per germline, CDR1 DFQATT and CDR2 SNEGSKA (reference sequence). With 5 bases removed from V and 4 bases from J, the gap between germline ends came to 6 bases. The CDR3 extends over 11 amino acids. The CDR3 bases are TGCAGTGCTCCTCTATACAATGAGCAGTTCTTC. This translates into CSAPLYNEQFF.